Following are 7 T cell receptor beta chains from one sample sequenced in a study of blood T cell repertoires in COVID-19 (TCRdb year 2020). Library creation used the immunoSEQ multiplex PCR assay. TCRdb's version of the immuneACCESS table is confined to in-frame rearrangements and falls short of the full clone set. An unresolved V gene accounts for under half of the shortfall where checked; the remainder is of unknown origin. A total of hundreds of thousands of clones appear in this sample, around nine tenths of them only once. The ten largest account for approximately 0.77% of the sample. What was sequenced was peripheral blood. The receptors were sampled from a man in his 60s with COVID-19, enrolled during active disease.

The chain employs TRBV19 and TRBJ2-1, with a possible D match to TRBD2 (6 bases). There are 16 residues in the CDR3. V was cut by 5 bases and J by 4 bases, with 18 bases left in between. Germline V gene data show CDR1 as LNHDA and CDR2 as SQIVND (reference sequence). Here the CDR3 reads CASSFNSGRLYNEQFF. CDR3 sequence (DNA): TGTGCCAGTAGTTTTAATTCCGGGAGACTATACAATGAGCAGTTCTTC. The full variable domain, its missing parts supplied by reference TRBV19 and TRBJ2-1, is DGGITQSPKYLFRKEGQNVTLSCEQNLNHDAMYWYRQDPGQGLRLIYYSQIVNDFQKGDIAEGYSVSREKKESFPLTVTSAQKNPTAFYLCASSFNSGRLYNEQFFGPGTRLTVL.

The chain couples TRBV5-1 to TRBJ2-7, with 7 bases that match TRBD2. Per germline, CDR1 SGHRS and CDR2 YFSETQ. V lost 0 bases, J lost 1 base, and 7 bases stayed unmatched. The CDR3 sequence is 16 residues long. The CDR3 loop reads CASSLASSGVSYEQYF. CDR3 sequence (DNA): TGCGCCAGCAGCTTGGCGTCCAGCGGGGTGTCCTACGAGCAGTACTTC.

This chain uses TRBV28 with TRBJ2-7, with TRBD2 matching over 11 bases. The trim removed 2 bases at V and 3 bases at J, leaving 3 bases unmatched. Per the germline V gene, CDR1 is MDHEN and CDR2 is SYDVKM. The CDR3 consists of 15 residues. In nucleotides, the CDR3 is TGTGCCAGCAGTTTAGGGACTAGCGGCTACTACGAGCAGTACTTC. This gives the protein CASSLGTSGYYEQYF.

The rearrangement uses TRBV6-2 or TRBV6-3 and TRBJ1-5; D not certain. Deletions cut 6 bases from V and 2 bases from J, with 20 bases between. Germline V lookup: CDR1 MNHEY, CDR2 SVGEGT. This CDR3 comprises 17 residues. DNA for the CDR3: TGTGCCAGCAGCATTACTCGGGGAGGGTCGGGCAATCAGCCCCAGCATTTT. Amino acid sequence: CASSITRGGSGNQPQHF.

CDR3 region: CASSIGQATNSGYTF. CDR3 nucleotides: TGTGCCAGTAGTATAGGACAGGCGACAAATTCTGGCTACACCTTC. The chain links TRBV19 to TRBJ1-2; tentative D call: TRBD1 (6 bases). The CDR3 is 15 residues long. V dropped 1 base and J dropped 7 bases, with 16 bases sitting between them. Germline assignment: CDR1 LNHDA and CDR2 SQIVND (reference sequence).

This rearrangement joins TRBV28 to TRBJ1-2, with a tentative D call TRBD1 (6 bases). The ends were cut back, 4 bases at V and 4 bases at J, with 13 bases in the middle. The CDR3 length is 14 residues. CDR1 is MDHEN and CDR2 is SYDVKM in the germline V gene. The CDR3 coding sequence is TGTGCCAGCAGTTCGAGGGGGTATCGCTATGGCTACACCTTC. Translated: CASSSRGYRYGYTF.

The chain combines TRBV2 with TRBJ2-7; D is perhaps TRBD1 (6 bases). This CDR3 has 17 residues. The V gene lost 4 bases and the J gene lost 2 bases, with 21 bases spanning the gap. Germline V gene data show CDR1 as SNHLY and CDR2 as FYNNEI. Written as DNA, the CDR3 is TGTGCCAGCAGTGTCGCGATGGGAAGGGGGAAAGCCTACGAGCAGTACTTC. It specifies CASSVAMGRGKAYEQYF.